This entry describes one TCR beta chain. Its antigen is not identified. Method: immunoSEQ multiplex PCR; TCRdb's copy keeps in-frame clones and lacks some. This table holds fewer than 55,000 clones, roughly 92% found once. The sample is drawn from a study of cytomegalovirus exposure and HLA in healthy donors. V lost 3 bases and J 0 bases, leaving 14 bases between the germline ends. The CDR3 consists of 16 residues. The germline V gene has CDR1 MGHRA and CDR2 YSYEKL. Overall study results and limits: There were some public TCRs occurring in many donors, but most TCR sequences were rare. The authors enumerated roughly 180 TCR beta chains as linked to cytomegalovirus. Specificity for CMV antigens was confirmed in vitro for a few of the CMV-associated chains.

Donors came from a validation cohort of about 110 subjects, distinct from the first 666-subject cohort. Sequencing was carried out using PBMCs. This sequence originates from a man younger than 30 in good health and CMV-seronegative. This chain connects TRBV4-1 to TRBJ1-2, with D perhaps matching TRBD1 (6 bases). CDR3 coding DNA: TGCGCCAGCAGCCAGTTAAGGGACAAGACTAACTATGGCTACACCTTC. Translating gives CASSQLRDKTNYGYTF.